This T cell receptor (beta chain) was obtained from a study of vaccination and CD4 T cells after COVID-19. Germline-derived CDR1 and CDR2 are SGHTA and FQGNSA. The CDR3 covers 14 residues. Germline trimming cut 7 bases from V and 7 bases from J; bases unmatched to any gene: 9. Treatment specified: roughly ten-day PBMC culture with coronavirus spike peptide pools or control peptides (ViraFEST assay). The Oncomine TCR Beta short-read assay was applied to DNA of cultured CD4+ T cells. MiXCR, run by TCRdb on the PCR reads, gives a single entry per CDR3 protein. The sample has about 20,000 distinct CDR3 sequences; about 50% are singletons. This clonotype appeared a few times. As yet, its antigen is unknown.

Sample: CD4+ T cells from blood, cultured in vitro. The chain combines TRBV7-2 with TRBJ2-1, with 8 nucleotides matching TRBD2. This clonotype originated in a human donor who had recovered from COVID-19. The CDR3 is CASTPSSGRNEQFF. CDR3 bases: TGTGCCAGCACTCCGTCCAGCGGGAGAAATGAGCAGTTCTTC.